These 22 T cell receptor beta chains were all obtained from the same sample, sequenced in a study of T cells in Graves' hyperthyroidism and ophthalmopathy. Amplification targeted TCR beta CDR3 regions from RNA transcripts. First-round RT-PCR of the TCR CDR3 relied on the HTBI primer set. A single record per CDR3 protein comes from TCRdb applying MiXCR to the multiplex PCR reads. The table includes fewer than 500,000 distinct CDR3 sequences, roughly 14% detected once. Sequencing was carried out using blood. All receptors come from a man younger than 40 with Graves' hyperthyroidism that later progressed to Graves' ophthalmopathy.

This clonotype was picked up many times. This sequence joins TRBV2 and TRBJ1-4; the D is unclear. V lost 5 bases to trimming and J lost 5 bases, with 12 bases between them. Germline V gives CDR1 SNHLY, CDR2 FYNNEI. The CDR3 loop spans 14 amino acids. As DNA, the CDR3 is TGTGCCAGCAGTCGGGGATTGAGAAATGAAAAACTGTTTTTT. It specifies CASSRGLRNEKLFF.

The CDR3 DNA reads as TGTGCCAGCAGTTACTCGGACAGGGGGCGGAAGGGTGAAAAACTGTTTTTT. Its translation is CASSYSDRGRKGEKLFF. The chain recombines TRBV6-6 with TRBJ1-4; 11 bases match TRBD1. The CDR3 sequence is 17 residues long. Germline values: CDR1 MNHNY, CDR2 SVGAGI (reference sequence). V shed 0 bases and J 7 bases; nucleotides not matched to a gene: 7.

The rearrangement joins TRBV5-1 to TRBJ2-5, with 7 bases matching TRBD1. Per germline, CDR1 SGHRS and CDR2 YFSETQ. The CDR3 is 15 amino acids. V trimming: 4 bases; J trimming: 2 bases; junction bases outside the gene matches: 8. Here the CDR3 reads CASSVLARGQETQYF. The CDR3 DNA sequence: TGCGCCAGCAGCGTCCTGGCCAGGGGGCAAGAGACCCAGTACTTC.

The genes are TRBV20-1 and TRBJ2-3; D gene ambiguous. This CDR3 has 12 residues. The germline V gene has CDR1 DFQATT and CDR2 SNEGSKA (reference sequence). Trimming took off 3 bases at V and 0 bases at J, with 4 bases between the two ends. This CDR3 reads CSARASTDTQYF. Here the CDR3 DNA reads TGCAGTGCTAGGGCAAGCACAGATACGCAGTATTTT.

CDR3 nucleotide sequence: TGTGCCAGCAGCACAGGGACAGGGGTAGATGAGCAGTTCTTC. Protein: CASSTGTGVDEQFF. The rearrangement joins TRBV7-9 to TRBJ2-1; 10 nucleotides line up with TRBD1. The CDR3 extends over 14 amino acids. V dropped 5 bases and J dropped 8; count of bases not matched to a gene: 6. Per the germline V gene, CDR1 is SEHNR and CDR2 is FQNEAQ (reference sequence).

This clonotype was recorded once. This may arise from a read error, as a much more abundant clone is one base away. The chain combines TRBV6-2 or TRBV6-3 with TRBJ2-1; TRBD2 might be the D (7 bases). CDR3 length equals 15 residues. CDR1 is MNHEY and CDR2 is SVGEGT in the germline V gene. This chain's CDR3 is CASSPLGGANNERFF. The CDR3 DNA reads TGTGCCAGCAGCCCCTTGGGGGGGGCAAACAATGAGCGGTTCTTC.

The chain carries TRBV3-1 and TRBJ1-2; a weak D match, TRBD1 (5 bases). The CDR3 length is 14 residues. Germline loops: CDR1 LGHDT, CDR2 YNNKEL (reference sequence). Trimming removed 4 bases from V and 7 bases from J, with 16 bases in between. This chain's CDR3 is CASSPFNARGGYTF. The CDR3 DNA reads TGTGCCAGCAGCCCATTCAATGCGAGGGGTGGCTACACCTTC.

This clonotype has more than one count but fewer than ten. CDR3 DNA sequence: TGCGCCAGCAGTCGAAACAGGAAGAACACCGGGGAGCTGTTTTTT. This encodes CASSRNRKNTGELFF. This chain joins TRBV5-1 and TRBJ2-2, with D tentatively TRBD1 (5 bases). Germline lookup yields CDR1 SGHRS and CDR2 YFSETQ. There are 15 residues in the CDR3. Trimming pared 5 bases from V and 1 base from J, leaving 12 bases between.

This clonotype was observed at least ten times. The junction shows a germline mismatch at one end, possibly a read error. The chain employs TRBV5-1 and TRBJ2-7, with 9 nucleotides matching TRBD1. The germline CDR1 and CDR2 sequences are SGHRS and YFSETQ. The CDR3 contains 15 residues. The CDR3 sequence: CASSLPGQGSYEQYF. DNA for the CDR3: TGTGCCAGCTCACTACCGGGACAGGGATCCTACGAGCAGTACTTC.

J is TRBJ1-2 and V is TRBV28; D not certain. V was pared by 1 base and J by 2 bases, with 11 bases between. The CDR3 spans 15 residues. From germline, CDR1 is MDHEN and CDR2 SYDVKM. CDR3 amino acids: CASSLFEGWNYGYTF. Here the CDR3 DNA reads TGTGCCAGCAGTTTATTTGAGGGATGGAACTATGGCTACACCTTC.

This clonotype appeared many times. The CDR3 nucleotides are TGCGCCAGCAGCTCCATCGGTCGCGATGAGCAGTTCTTC. Residues: CASSSIGRDEQFF. The rearrangement joins TRBV5-1 to TRBJ2-1; D remains unclear. From germline, CDR1 is SGHRS and CDR2 YFSETQ. Between the trimmed V and J ends, which lost 3 bases and 8 bases, there was a span of 12 bases. This CDR3 spans 13 amino acids.

The table lists this clonotype with many counts. J is TRBJ2-3 and V is TRBV11-3, with 11 bases identical to TRBD2. The CDR3 is 15 residues long. The germline V gene encodes CDR1 SGHNT and CDR2 YENEEA. Losses at the gene ends were 5 bases for V and 6 bases for J; bases not matched to a gene: 7. Written as DNA, the CDR3 is TGTGCCAGCAGCATTAGCGGGGGGGCCTTGGATACGCAGTATTTT. Translating gives CASSISGGALDTQYF.

This clonotype was detected ten times or more. The genes are TRBV28 and TRBJ2-3; D unresolved. Trimming cost V 8 bases and J 2 bases, with 8 bases left between them. This CDR3 has 12 amino acids. Germline CDR1 reads MDHEN; CDR2 reads SYDVKM. CDR3 amino acids: CASSGVTDTQYF. The DNA of the CDR3 is TGTGCCAGCTCCGGCGTCACAGATACGCAGTATTTT.

This clonotype was counted between two and nine times. V usage is TRBV19 and J usage is TRBJ1-3, with D possibly being TRBD1 (6 bases). Germline V gene lookup returns CDR1 LNHDA and CDR2 SQIVND (reference sequence). V was cut by 5 bases and J by 0 bases, with 11 bases left in between. CDR3 length: 15 amino acids. The CDR3 bases are TGTGCCAGTAGTGAAGGACAGAGCTCTGGAAACACCATATATTTT. It is translated as CASSEGQSSGNTIYF.

The table lists this clonotype with many counts. The chain employs TRBV27 and TRBJ2-7; 7 nucleotides match TRBD1. CDR1 is MNHEY, CDR2 SMNVEV, per germline (reference sequence). V lost 2 bases to trimming and J lost 4 bases; unmatched junction nucleotides: 5. The CDR3 runs 14 residues. The CDR3 DNA sequence: TGTGCCAGCAGTTTAACAAACAGGGGTTACGAGCAGTACTTC. Its protein is CASSLTNRGYEQYF.

This clonotype has a count of ten or more. The chain carries TRBV11-2 and TRBJ1-1; D is unclear. The length of the CDR3 is 14 residues. From germline, CDR1 is SGHAT and CDR2 FQNNGV. V was cut by 0 bases and J by 1 base, with 6 bases left in between. This CDR3 is CASSLDPQNTEAFF. CDR3 DNA: TGTGCCAGCAGCTTAGATCCACAGAACACTGAAGCTTTCTTT.

The chain couples TRBV4-1 to TRBJ1-1; D is possibly TRBD1 (5 bases). The CDR3 is made up of 15 amino acids. Trimming stripped 4 bases from V and 3 bases from J, with 15 bases between. Germline V gives CDR1 MGHRA, CDR2 YSYEKL. CDR3 nucleotides: TGCGCCAGCAGCCGAATTTGGGGCAGGGACACTGAAGCTTTCTTT. It yields the protein CASSRIWGRDTEAFF.

This clonotype was recorded many times. The V gene is TRBV6-1, the J gene TRBJ2-3; 8 bases are a match to TRBD1. The CDR3 is 15 amino acids. V lost 6 bases to trimming and J lost 3 bases; unmatched junction nucleotides: 8. Germline CDR1 reads MNHNS; CDR2 reads SASEGT. CDR3: CASRLRTGFTDTQYF. DNA for the CDR3: TGTGCCAGCAGGCTCCGGACAGGGTTTACAGATACGCAGTATTTT.

This clonotype has at least ten counts. The chain links TRBV2 to TRBJ1-1, with a weak D call TRBD1 (5 bases). CDR1 is SNHLY, CDR2 FYNNEI, per germline. This CDR3 is 14 amino acids long. Between the trimmed V and J ends, which lost 4 bases and 0 bases, there was a span of 9 bases. CDR3 bases: TGTGCCAGCAGTGGGGGGGGGATGAACACTGAAGCTTTCTTT. This encodes CASSGGGMNTEAFF.

The chain employs TRBV3-1 and TRBJ1-2; D gene uncertain. CDR1 is LGHDT and CDR2 is YNNKEL in the germline V gene (reference sequence). The CDR3 sequence is 16 residues long. The V and J ends lost 0 bases and 4 bases respectively, with 15 bases between them. This CDR3 is CASSQDGGEIGYGYTF. The CDR3 DNA is TGTGCCAGCAGCCAAGACGGCGGGGAAATCGGCTATGGCTACACCTTC.

The J gene is TRBJ2-2, the V gene TRBV7-6; tentatively, D is TRBD2 (5 bases). V lost 3 bases, J lost 2 bases, and 13 bases lay in between. The CDR3 runs 16 residues. Germline CDR1 reads SGHVS; CDR2 reads FNYEAQ. The CDR3 spells CASSLGSGGNTGELFF. CDR3 DNA sequence: TGTGCCAGCAGCTTGGGAAGCGGTGGCAACACCGGGGAGCTGTTTTTT. Full variable domain (outside the CDR3, taken from reference TRBV7-6 and TRBJ2-2): GAGVSQSPRYKVTKRGQDVALRCDPISGHVSLYWYRQALGQGPEFLTYFNYEAQQDKSGLPNDRFSAERPEGSISTLTIQRTEQRDSAMYRCASSLGSGGNTGELFFGEGSRLTVL.

This clonotype was picked up a small number of times. This chain connects TRBV4-1 to TRBJ2-1; D is perhaps TRBD1 or TRBD2 (6 bases each). The CDR3 is made up of 13 amino acids. Between the trimmed V and J ends, which lost 0 bases and 9 bases, there was a span of 9 bases. Germline V CDR1 and CDR2: MGHRA, YSYEKL. CDR3 bases: TGCGCCAGCAGCCAAGAAGGGGGAGGTGAGCAGTTCTTC. This encodes CASSQEGGGEQFF.